Each of the 16 T cell receptor beta chains below was sequenced from the same sample in a study of response to subunit inactivated influenza vaccine. From the RT-PCR reads, TCRdb called clonotypes with MiXCR, one entry per CDR3 protein. The data contain almost 250,000 distinct CDR3 sequences, 12% of them singletons. Specimen: non-naive T cells sorted from PBMCs, collected approximately 15 days before vaccination. The receptors stem from a man aged 45-65 years who received an inactivated influenza vaccine.

The chain has TRBV28 and TRBJ2-7; 10 nucleotides match TRBD2. After removal of 2 bases from V and 3 bases from J, the junction contained 7 bases not matched to a gene. Germline V gene sequence: CDR1 MDHEN, CDR2 SYDVKM. The CDR3 has 16 residues. In DNA, the CDR3 is TGTGCCAGCAGTTTAGAGATCGCTAGCGGGGGCTACGAGCAGTACTTC. Translation: CASSLEIASGGYEQYF.

This clonotype has at least ten counts. The chain is built from TRBV4-2 and TRBJ1-2, with unresolved D. CDR1 is LGHNA and CDR2 is YNFKEQ in the germline V gene. The CDR3 consists of 15 residues. V lost 7 bases to trimming and J lost 0 bases, with 15 bases between them. Written as DNA, the CDR3 is TGTGCCAGCACCCCCGACGCCAAGACTAACTATGGCTACACCTTC. Residues: CASTPDAKTNYGYTF.

The chain has TRBV2 and TRBJ2-3; no definite D call. Germline assignment: CDR1 SNHLY and CDR2 FYNNEI. The CDR3 length is 14 residues. V was cut by 0 bases and J by 2 bases, with 6 bases left in between. DNA of the CDR3: TGTGCCAGCAGTGAAGCGCTTTTCACAGATACGCAGTATTTT. It codes for CASSEALFTDTQYF.

Many counts were recorded for this clonotype. The chain links TRBV6-1 to TRBJ2-7; 10 bases line up with TRBD1. With V trimmed by 5 bases and J by 2 bases, 6 bases remained unmatched. The CDR3 has 15 amino acids. Germline values: CDR1 MNHNS, CDR2 SASEGT. The CDR3 region is CASSPRQGAAYEQYF. CDR3 bases: TGTGCCAGCAGTCCGCGACAGGGGGCGGCCTACGAGCAGTACTTC.

Comments on this clonotype: This may be a read error, as it is one base from a much larger clone. The rearrangement joins TRBV6-1 to TRBJ2-7; tentatively, D is TRBD1 or TRBD2 (5 bases each). Germline V gene sequence: CDR1 MNHNS, CDR2 SASEGT. The CDR3 is 10 residues long. Written as DNA, the CDR3 is TGTGCCAGTGGGGGTCCCGAGCAGCACTTC. Translation: CASGGPEQHF.

The chain couples TRBV29-1 to TRBJ1-1, with D possibly matching TRBD1 (6 bases). The CDR3 is made up of 11 amino acids. Trimming removed 4 bases from V and 11 bases from J, with 14 bases in between. Looked up from germline, CDR1 is SQVTM and CDR2 is ANQGSEA. CDR3 nucleotides: TGCAGCGTTGGCGGGGGGCCTGGGGCTTTCTTT. Its protein product is CSVGGGPGAFF.

This clonotype was counted at least ten times. J is TRBJ2-2 and V is TRBV12-3 or TRBV12-4; possible D gene TRBD1, 5 bases. CDR3 size: 15 residues. Trimming stripped 5 bases from V and 4 bases from J, with 14 bases between. The CDR3 DNA is TGTGCCAGCAGTACCGGACCCCAGGGCACCGGGGAGCTGTTTTTT. Protein product: CASSTGPQGTGELFF.

This clonotype was seen a few times. The chain has TRBV5-1 and TRBJ2-1, with D possibly matching TRBD2 (5 bases). Germline CDR1 and CDR2: SGHRS and YFSETQ. CDR3 length equals 15 residues. The V and J ends lost 5 bases and 0 bases respectively, with 12 bases between them. CDR3 region: CASRKPGDSYNEQFF. CDR3 in DNA: TGCGCCAGCAGAAAACCCGGGGACTCCTACAATGAGCAGTTCTTC.

There are a few counts of this clonotype. V gene TRBV7-2 combines with J gene TRBJ2-7, with 7 nucleotides matching TRBD2. Losses at the gene ends were 5 bases for V and 4 bases for J; bases not matched to a gene: 5. Germline-derived CDR1 and CDR2 are SGHTA and FQGNSA. The CDR3 contains 13 residues. Here the CDR3 reads CASSTVAGYEQYF. The CDR3 DNA reads as TGTGCCAGCAGCACCGTAGCGGGTTACGAGCAGTACTTC.

The chain links TRBV12-3 or TRBV12-4 to TRBJ1-1; D is unclear. The length of the CDR3 is 14 residues. V lost 7 bases, J lost 1 base, and 13 bases lay in between. The CDR3 DNA reads TGTGCCAGCAACGATCGGGCCCCGAACACTGAAGCTTTCTTT. As protein: CASNDRAPNTEAFF.

This clonotype was counted many times. The chain has TRBV29-1 and TRBJ2-5; D ambiguous. CDR1 is SQVTM, CDR2 ANQGSEA, per germline. Trimming stripped 7 bases from V and 5 bases from J, with 8 bases between. CDR3 size: 10 residues. CDR3: CSAFLETQYF. CDR3 sequence (DNA): TGCAGCGCCTTCCTCGAGACCCAGTACTTC.

This clonotype was seen more than once but under ten times. The chain employs TRBV5-1 and TRBJ2-7; D not certain. The V end was cut by 2 bases, the J end by 0 bases, with 9 bases between. Germline V gene lookup returns CDR1 SGHRS and CDR2 YFSETQ. The CDR3 has 14 residues. CDR3: CASSLTQNSYEQYF. The DNA for the CDR3 is TGCGCCAGCAGCTTAACGCAGAACTCCTACGAGCAGTACTTC.

This clonotype was recorded a few times. The CDR3 nucleotides read TGTGCCAGCAGCCAACTCACAGGGGGCAGTGTGGCAGATACGCAGTATTTT. This translates into CASSQLTGGSVADTQYF. The V call is TRBV4-2, the J call TRBJ2-3; TRBD1 matches 9 bases. The CDR3 length is 17 residues. The trim removed 2 bases at V and 4 bases at J, leaving 10 bases unmatched. Germline CDR1 and CDR2: LGHNA and YNFKEQ.

The V and J genes are TRBV6-4 and TRBJ2-1, with 9 bases fitting TRBD2. This CDR3 comprises 18 residues. The trim removed 6 bases at V and 0 bases at J, leaving 12 bases unmatched. Germline values: CDR1 MRHNA, CDR2 SNTAGT. As DNA, the CDR3 is TGTGCCAGCAGCCTTAATGGAGCGGGAGGTAGCTCCTACAATGAGCAGTTCTTC. Protein: CASSLNGAGGSSYNEQFF.

This sequence joins TRBV20-1 and TRBJ2-3, with 14 bases lining up with TRBD2. CDR1 and CDR2 (germline): DFQATT, SNEGSKA (reference sequence). The CDR3 length is 17 residues. The CDR3 region has the DNA TGCTGCGCAGCCCCCGGGACTAGCGGGAGTCGCACAGATACGCAGTATTTT. Amino acid sequence: CCAAPGTSGSRTDTQYF.

This clonotype was recorded at least ten times. V usage is TRBV18 and J usage is TRBJ1-1, with D unresolved. The CDR3 sequence is 15 residues long. Trimming removed 0 bases at V and 1 base at J, with 9 bases between. CDR1 and CDR2 (germline): KGHSH, LQKENI. This CDR3 is CASSPPSVSNTEAFF. CDR3 sequence (DNA): TGTGCCAGCTCACCACCGTCGGTTTCGAACACTGAAGCTTTCTTT.